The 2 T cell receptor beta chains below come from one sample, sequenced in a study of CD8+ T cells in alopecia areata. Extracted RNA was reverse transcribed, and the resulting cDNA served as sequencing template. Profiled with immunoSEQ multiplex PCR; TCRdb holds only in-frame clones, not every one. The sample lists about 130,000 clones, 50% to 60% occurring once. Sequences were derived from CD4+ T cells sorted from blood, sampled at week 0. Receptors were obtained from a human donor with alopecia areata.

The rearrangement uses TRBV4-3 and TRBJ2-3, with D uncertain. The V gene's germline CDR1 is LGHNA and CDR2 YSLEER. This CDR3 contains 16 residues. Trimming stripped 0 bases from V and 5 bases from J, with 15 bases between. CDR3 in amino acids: CASSQEYRALVDTQYF. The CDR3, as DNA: TGCGCCAGCAGCCAAGAATATAGGGCTTTAGTAGATACGCAGTATTTT.

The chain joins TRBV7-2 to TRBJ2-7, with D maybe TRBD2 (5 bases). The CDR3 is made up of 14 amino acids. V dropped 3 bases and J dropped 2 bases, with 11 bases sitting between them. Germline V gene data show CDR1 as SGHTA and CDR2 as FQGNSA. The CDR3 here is CASSFGGLTYEQYF. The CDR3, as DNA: TGTGCCAGCAGCTTTGGAGGTCTTACCTACGAGCAGTACTTC.